This entry lists 8 T cell receptor beta chains sequenced from one sample in a study of cytomegalovirus exposure and HLA in healthy donors. 60 Vbeta and 13 Jbeta primers were used in PCR. Clones were sequenced by immunoSEQ multiplex PCR, and TCRdb holds only the in-frame ones, with some missing. The sample holds roughly 180,000 clones, 85% seen once. The sample comprised PBMCs. The receptors originated from a boy younger than 10 in good health and CMV-seronegative.

In its sample, this clone was seen a few times. The chain uses TRBV20-1 and TRBJ1-6; a possible D gene is TRBD1 (5 bases). CDR3 length: 11 amino acids. Trimming stripped 1 base from V and 12 bases from J, with 7 bases between. CDR1 is DFQATT, CDR2 SNEGSKA, per germline (reference sequence). The CDR3 DNA is TGCAGTGCTAGAGGGGGCCAACCCCTCCACTTT. Its translation: CSARGGQPLHF.

CDR3 sequence: CASSPRTMNTEAFF. In DNA, the CDR3 is TGTGCCAGCAGTCCAAGAACAATGAACACTGAAGCTTTCTTT. The gene calls are TRBV7-6 and TRBJ1-1; D remains ambiguous. The CDR3 length is 14 residues. Trimming shortened V by 6 bases and J by 0 bases, and 11 bases separated the two germline ends. Germline V gene data show CDR1 as SGHVS and CDR2 as FNYEAQ. The full variable domain, in which reference TRBV7-6 and TRBJ1-1 provide the parts outside the CDR3, is GAGVSQSPRYKVTKRGQDVALRCDPISGHVSLYWYRQALGQGPEFLTYFNYEAQQDKSGLPNDRFSAERPEGSISTLTIQRTEQRDSAMYRCASSPRTMNTEAFFGQGTRLTVV.

The chain's CDR3 is CASSLRGRALHF. The CDR3, as DNA: TGTGCCAGCAGCCTCAGAGGGAGAGCCCTCCACTTT. The chain has TRBV11-2 and TRBJ1-6; D is ambiguous. Looked up from germline, CDR1 is SGHAT and CDR2 is FQNNGV. CDR3 length: 12 amino acids. Trimming pared 5 bases from V and 14 bases from J, leaving 13 bases between.

The rearrangement joins TRBV5-4 to TRBJ1-2; D perhaps matches TRBD1 (5 bases). Germline V gene sequence: CDR1 SGHNT, CDR2 YYREEE (reference sequence). This CDR3 comprises 17 residues. V was pared by 3 bases and J by 4 bases, with 22 bases between. In nucleotides, the CDR3 is TGTGCCAGCAGCTCCGGGACTGCAGCCTCCCCCATCTATGGCTACACCTTC. The encoded protein is CASSSGTAASPIYGYTF.

CDR3 nucleotides: TGTGCCAGCAGGCCCCCGGGGGCCGGGGAGCTGTTTTTT. Encoded protein: CASRPPGAGELFF. The chain uses TRBV6-6 and TRBJ2-2; possibly TRBD2 for D (6 bases). The CDR3 loop spans 13 amino acids. Germline V gene lookup returns CDR1 MNHNY and CDR2 SVGAGI (reference sequence). V was clipped by 6 bases and J by 6 bases, with 11 bases between them.

Concerning this clone itself: The junction does not match germline at one end; this may be a read error. The chain recombines TRBV7-8 with TRBJ2-3; 9 positions agree with TRBD2. CDR1 and CDR2 (germline): SGHVS, FQNEAQ. The CDR3 is 13 amino acids. CDR3 sequence reads: CASSLQGASGEGF. The CDR3 DNA follows: TGTGCCAGCAGCTTACAAGGGGCTAGCGGGGAGGGTTTT.

This clone was seen a single time. V usage is TRBV15 and J usage is TRBJ2-5, with 13 positions matching TRBD2. CDR3 length equals 16 residues. The V gene's germline CDR1 is LNHNV and CDR2 YYDKDF (reference sequence). V trimming: 3 bases; J trimming: 4 bases; junction bases outside the gene matches: 5. CDR3 protein: CATSRRTSGGGETQYF. CDR3 in DNA: TGTGCCACCAGCAGGAGGACTAGCGGGGGTGGAGAGACCCAGTACTTC.

The chain employs TRBV4-1 and TRBJ2-1; D is unresolved. The CDR3 spans 11 residues. Trimming left V 2 bases short and J 8 bases short, with 4 bases between. Germline V gene sequence: CDR1 MGHRA, CDR2 YSYEKL. Here the CDR3 reads CASSQSYEQFF. DNA of the CDR3: TGCGCCAGCAGCCAATCTTATGAGCAGTTCTTC.